Sequencing of this T cell receptor (beta chain) was carried out in a study of T cell responses to AZD1222 COVID-19 vaccine. There are 12 residues in the CDR3. Germline V gene data show CDR1 as GTSNPN and CDR2 as SVGIG (reference sequence). Trimming took 0 bases from V and 9 from J, leaving 9 bases between them. The repertoire was sequenced with immunoSEQ multiplex PCR; TCRdb's copy has only in-frame clones and lacks some. The table has roughly 150,000 clones, about 91% seen once; the top ten hold approximately 2.1%. The source was peripheral blood, collected on day 0 of AZD1222 vaccination. This TCR derives from an adult in good health. This chain uses TRBV30 with TRBJ2-1, with D uncertain. The CDR3, as DNA: TGTGCCTGGAGTGTGTCAGCCCTTGAGCAGTTCTTC. It yields the protein CAWSVSALEQFF.